Listed here are 3 T cell receptor beta chains from one sample, sequenced in a study of T cell changes during pregnancy in multiple sclerosis. The data were produced by immunoSEQ multiplex PCR, yet TCRdb's version contains in-frame clones alone and is incomplete. The sample shows more than 85,000 clones, around 94% of them seen only once. The starting material was peripheral blood, obtained after pregnancy. The receptors here all came from a female donor in good health, enrolled as a control in a pregnancy study.

The rearrangement uses TRBV6-5 and TRBJ1-1; TRBD1 is a possible D gene (6 bases). Germline V lookup: CDR1 MNHEY, CDR2 SVGAGI. Deletions cut 6 bases from V and 5 bases from J, with 13 bases between. The CDR3 runs 13 residues. CDR3 region: CASSWTDGTEAFF. The DNA for the CDR3 is TGTGCCAGCAGCTGGACAGACGGTACTGAAGCTTTCTTT.

The sample holds one count of this clone. The genes are TRBV19 and TRBJ2-1, with D possibly being TRBD1 (6 bases). V was trimmed by 1 base and J by 0 bases, leaving 7 bases between them. CDR3 length: 15 residues. In germline, CDR1 is LNHDA, CDR2 SQIVND (reference sequence). The CDR3 sequence: CASSIGGGSYNEQFF. The CDR3, as DNA: TGTGCCAGTAGTATAGGAGGGGGCTCCTACAATGAGCAGTTCTTC.

The count of this clone is one. The CDR3 region has the DNA TGCAGCGTGGTTCCGGGAGGCGGGACAGATACGCAGTATTTT. It yields the protein CSVVPGGGTDTQYF. The chain joins TRBV29-1 to TRBJ2-3, with 7 bases matching TRBD2. V shed 6 bases, J shed 3 bases, and the junction held 9 bases outside the gene matches. From germline, CDR1 is SQVTM and CDR2 ANQGSEA. The CDR3 runs to 14 residues.